The rows below give T cell receptor beta chains drawn from one sample of a study of long-term antiretroviral therapy in people with HIV. The table came from immunoSEQ multiplex PCR; TCRdb's copy has only in-frame clones and leaves some out. The sample gives 30,000 or so clones, roughly 78% of which show up once; around a tenth is in the top ten. Sequencing used unsorted PBMCs, obtained 1.5 years before starting antiretroviral therapy. These receptors were collected from a man between 18 and 35 years old with HIV. Each CDR3 is given with its conserved first and last residue. Each record gives: clone size, J gene, D gene, V gene, CDR3 protein, CDR3 DNA. The D gene is left open where the match is weak. Size is omitted from some rows. Given values are once, few, many or a class for expanded clones.

>.|TRBJ1-1|.|TRBV27
CASSPTGRDTEAFF
TGTGCCAGCAGTCCAACGGGGAGGGACACTGAAGCTTTCTTT
>once|TRBJ2-1|.|TRBV10-1
CASSDSVYNEQFF
TGCGCCAGCAGTGACTCCGTCTACAATGAGCAGTTCTTC
>few|TRBJ2-3|.|TRBV7-9
CASSFRGSRSTDTQYF
TGTGCCAGCAGCTTCAGGGGTAGCAGGAGCACAGATACGCAGTATTTT
>once|TRBJ1-4|.|TRBV6-5
CASSYSAGEEKLFF
TGTGCCAGCAGTTACTCGGCAGGGGAGGAAAAACTGTTTTTT
>.|TRBJ2-5|TRBD2|TRBV10-3
CAISVGRGQETQYF
TGTGCCATCAGTGTAGGGAGGGGCCAAGAGACCCAGTACTTC
>.|TRBJ2-5|.|TRBV6-5
CASSYSGRQETQYF
TGTGCCAGCAGTTACTCAGGGCGCCAGGAGACCCAGTACTTC
>.|TRBJ2-1|.|TRBV7-2
CASSLAFSSYNEQFF
TGTGCCAGCAGCTTAGCCTTTAGCTCCTACAATGAGCAGTTCTTC
>.|TRBJ2-7|.|TRBV7-2
CASSPGRGHSYEQYF
TGTGCCAGCAGCCCCGGACGGGGACATTCCTACGAGCAGTACTTC
>.|TRBJ2-4|TRBD2|TRBV5-5
CASQAGVGGIQYF
TGTGCCAGCCAAGCGGGGGTAGGGGGCATTCAGTACTTC
>.|TRBJ2-3|TRBD2|TRBV7-9
CASSLGSGGAPDTQYF
TGTGCCAGCAGCTTAGGTAGCGGGGGGGCCCCAGATACGCAGTATTTT
>.|TRBJ2-7|TRBD2|TRBV9
CASSVASGGLSSYEQYF
TGTGCCAGCAGCGTGGCTAGCGGGGGCCTCAGCTCCTACGAGCAGTACTTC
>once|TRBJ2-1|TRBD1|TRBV2
CASSVDRNEQFF
TGTGCCAGCAGTGTGGACAGGAACGAGCAGTTCTTC
>.|TRBJ2-7|.|TRBV4-3
CASSQDYRPLFSYEQYF
TGCGCCAGCAGCCAAGATTATAGGCCCTTATTCTCCTACGAGCAGTACTTC
>.|TRBJ2-2|TRBD1|TRBV5-5
CASSRDPGQGYTGELFF
TGTGCCAGCAGCAGGGACCCGGGACAGGGGTACACCGGGGAGCTGTTTTTT
>.|TRBJ2-5|.|TRBV10-3
CAISEGETQYF
TGTGCCATCAGCGAGGGGGAGACCCAGTACTTC
>few|TRBJ1-3|.|TRBV9
CASSAGSGSSGNTIYF
TGTGCCAGCAGCGCAGGATCAGGGAGCTCTGGAAACACCATATATTTT
>once|TRBJ1-3|.|TRBV27
CASSLRRAGNTIYF
TGTGCCAGCAGTTTACGGAGGGCAGGAAACACCATATATTTT
>.|TRBJ2-3|.|TRBV27
CASISSGDTQYF
TGTGCCAGCATTTCATCGGGAGATACGCAGTATTTT
>.|TRBJ2-1|.|TRBV18
CASSLRETGGPNEQFF
TGTGCCAGCTCCTTACGGGAGACAGGAGGCCCCAATGAGCAGTTCTTC
>.|TRBJ1-1|.|TRBV20-1
CSARDWAEAFF
TGCAGTGCTAGAGATTGGGCTGAAGCTTTCTTT
>.|TRBJ1-1|.|TRBV7-2
CASSPRTGANEAFF
TGTGCCAGCAGCCCACGGACGGGGGCGAATGAAGCTTTCTTT
>.|TRBJ1-2|.|TRBV19
CASSVLGAAYGYTF
TGTGCCAGTAGTGTACTCGGGGCGGCCTATGGCTACACCTTC
>.|TRBJ1-4|.|TRBV29-1
CSVAGGRFNEKLFF
TGCAGCGTCGCCGGGGGCCGCTTTAATGAAAAACTGTTTTTT
>.|TRBJ2-5|TRBD2|TRBV5-6
CASSLPTRGDGEYF
TGTGCCAGCAGCTTGCCTACGCGGGGGGACGGGGAGTACTTC
>.|TRBJ2-7|.|TRBV9
CASSARGGWDEQYF
TGTGCCAGCAGCGCGCGAGGAGGGTGGGACGAGCAGTACTTC
>.|TRBJ2-6|.|TRBV30
CAWGGGRGSGANVLTF
TGTGCCTGGGGAGGGGGACGGGGCTCTGGGGCCAACGTCCTGACTTTC
>once|TRBJ1-2|.|TRBV7-3
CASSLLGGSGYTF
TGTGCCAGCAGCTTGTTAGGAGGGTCCGGCTACACCTTC
>.|TRBJ1-1|.|TRBV27
CASSPLGEGNTEAFF
TGTGCCAGCAGTCCCCTCGGTGAAGGGAACACTGAAGCTTTCTTT
>.|TRBJ2-5|.|TRBV27
CASTQPGVTSQETQYF
TGTGCCAGCACCCAACCAGGGGTCACCTCCCAAGAGACCCAGTACTTC
>.|TRBJ2-7|.|TRBV27
CASSFGGRAYEQYF
TGTGCCAGCAGTTTTGGTGGGAGAGCCTACGAGCAGTACTTC
>.|TRBJ2-5|.|TRBV5-4
CASSPTPGPKETQYF
TGTGCCAGCAGCCCAACTCCGGGGCCTAAAGAGACCCAGTACTTC
>.|TRBJ2-7|TRBD1|TRBV30
CACTGDRGIHEQYF
TGTGCCTGCACTGGGGACAGGGGGATCCACGAGCAGTACTTC
>.|TRBJ2-7|.|TRBV13
CASSLGLRQQYF
TGTGCCAGCAGCTTAGGACTTCGCCAGCAGTACTTC
>few|TRBJ1-5|TRBD1|TRBV10-1
CASSESGTGGGYSNQPQHF
TGCGCCAGCAGTGAGTCAGGGACAGGGGGGGGCTATAGCAATCAGCCCCAGCATTTT
>medium-sized|TRBJ2-7|.|TRBV4-1
CASSQAASYEQYF
TGCGCCAGCAGCCAAGCCGCATCCTACGAGCAGTACTTC
>.|TRBJ2-1|TRBD2|TRBV4-2
CASSQEREAYNEQFF
TGTGCCAGCAGCCAAGAACGGGAGGCCTACAATGAGCAGTTCTTC
>.|TRBJ1-2|TRBD1|TRBV27
CASSLGQGAYYGYTF
TGTGCCAGCAGTCTCGGACAGGGGGCTTACTATGGCTACACCTTC
>.|TRBJ1-5|.|TRBV6-5
CASSDKGRDQPQHF
TGTGCCAGCAGTGATAAAGGCAGGGATCAGCCCCAGCATTTT
>.|TRBJ1-5|.|TRBV19
CASSIVGSNQPQHF
TGTGCCAGTAGTATAGTAGGGAGCAATCAGCCCCAGCATTTT
>.|TRBJ2-1|.|TRBV28
CASSFRVTSYNEQFF
TGTGCCAGCAGTTTTAGAGTTACCTCCTACAATGAGCAGTTCTTC
>.|TRBJ2-3|TRBD2|TRBV15
CATSGRVAGDTQYF
TGTGCCACCAGCGGCCGGGTAGCGGGGGATACGCAGTATTTT
>.|TRBJ2-7|TRBD2|TRBV11-2
CASSFLAGAQYEQYF
TGTGCCAGCAGCTTTCTAGCGGGAGCGCAATACGAGCAGTACTTC
>.|TRBJ2-2|.|TRBV29-1
CSVERSLTSGDTGELFF
TGCAGCGTTGAAAGGTCTCTGACTAGTGGCGACACCGGGGAGCTGTTTTTT
>.|TRBJ1-6|.|TRBV27
CASTPFNNSPLHF
TGTGCCAGCACCCCGTTTAATAATTCACCCCTCCACTTT
>.|TRBJ1-1|TRBD1|TRBV19
CATHQGGSVNTEAFF
TGTGCCACCCATCAGGGGGGATCGGTGAACACTGAAGCTTTCTTT